This T cell receptor (beta chain) was recorded in a study of T cell repertoires in cytomegalovirus infection. Study-level background: Signatures in public TCR beta sequences pointed to both CMV infection and matching HLA type. Regarding the study as a whole: Identification of carriers of CMV plus the relevant HLA was achieved through cumulative public TCR beta family frequency.

As concerns this clonotype: Its antigen is as yet unknown.

TCRdb re-called the reads with MiXCR, one entry per CDR3 protein. The sample has more than 30,000 distinct CDR3 sequences, over 50% seen once. V was shortened by 5 bases and J by 9 bases, with 25 bases between the two germline ends. The CDR3 runs to 16 residues. Germline V CDR1 and CDR2: SGHVS, FQNEAQ. The sequence derives from a human donor in good health (CMV status not recorded). Some clones in this sample may be carry-over from other donors' samples. V is TRBV7-8 and J is TRBJ2-5; perhaps TRBD2 as D (6 bases). Sequencing used CD8+ T cells from cultured PBMCs, obtained from culture after CMV antigen stimulation. The CDR3 DNA follows: TGTGCCAGCAGCCCCTCGGGGCGGGATAGAGACATGGCCCAGTACTTC. Protein sequence: CASSPSGRDRDMAQYF.